This TCR beta chain was captured by sequencing in a study of blood T cell repertoires in COVID-19. Germline V gene lookup returns CDR1 SEHNR and CDR2 FQNEAQ (reference sequence). Losses at the gene ends were 5 bases for V and 7 bases for J; bases not matched to a gene: 8. This CDR3 contains 14 residues. The sample holds a few counts of this clone. The assay was immunoSEQ multiplex PCR, and TCRdb's table has in-frame clones only and misses some. The sample shows around 400,000 clones, about 87% of them seen only once. The material sequenced was peripheral blood. V usage is TRBV7-9 and J usage is TRBJ1-3; 7 positions match TRBD1. This TCR was sampled from a woman aged 55-70 years with COVID-19, enrolled during active disease. CDR3: CASSLPEGANTIYF. CDR3 sequence (DNA): TGTGCCAGCAGCCTGCCCGAGGGGGCGAACACCATATATTTT.